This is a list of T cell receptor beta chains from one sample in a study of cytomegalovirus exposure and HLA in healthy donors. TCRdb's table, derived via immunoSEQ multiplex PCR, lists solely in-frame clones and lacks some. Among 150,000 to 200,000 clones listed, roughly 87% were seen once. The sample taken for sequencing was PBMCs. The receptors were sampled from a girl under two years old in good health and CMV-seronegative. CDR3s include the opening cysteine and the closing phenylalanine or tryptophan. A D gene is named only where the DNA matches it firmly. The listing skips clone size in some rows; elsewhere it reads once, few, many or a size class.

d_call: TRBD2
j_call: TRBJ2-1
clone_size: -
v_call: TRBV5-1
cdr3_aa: CASSLGTSGFDEQFF
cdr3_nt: TGCGCCAGCAGCTTGGGGACTAGCGGGTTCGATGAGCAGTTCTTC

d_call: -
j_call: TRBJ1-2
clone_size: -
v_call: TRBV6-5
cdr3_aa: CASRTDRGIYGYTF
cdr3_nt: TGTGCCAGCAGAACGGACAGAGGAATCTATGGCTACACCTTC

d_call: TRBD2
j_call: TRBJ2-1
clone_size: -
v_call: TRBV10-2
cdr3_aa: CASSATILAGGAYNEQFF
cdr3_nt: TGCGCCAGCAGTGCAACAATTCTAGCGGGGGGGGCCTACAATGAGCAGTTCTTC

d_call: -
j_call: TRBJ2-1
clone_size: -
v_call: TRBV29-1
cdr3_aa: CSVGNSEYNEQFF
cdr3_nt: TGCAGCGTTGGAAATTCAGAATACAATGAGCAGTTCTTC

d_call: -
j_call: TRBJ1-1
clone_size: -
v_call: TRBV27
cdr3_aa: CASSLKTPPRDTEAFF
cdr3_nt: TGTGCCAGCAGTTTAAAGACACCCCCTCGAGACACTGAAGCTTTCTTT

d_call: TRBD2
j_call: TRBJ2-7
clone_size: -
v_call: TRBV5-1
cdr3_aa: CASSLRATSGSVPYEQYF
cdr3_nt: TGCGCCAGCAGCTTGAGAGCGACTAGCGGGAGCGTCCCCTACGAGCAGTACTTC

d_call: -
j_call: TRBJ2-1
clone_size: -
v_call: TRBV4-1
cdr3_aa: CASSQRVPNEQFF
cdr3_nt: TGCGCCAGCAGCCAACGGGTCCCGAATGAGCAGTTCTTC

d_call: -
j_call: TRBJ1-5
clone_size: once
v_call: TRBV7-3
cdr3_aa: CASSLKTGDGGARSQPQHF
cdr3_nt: TGTGCCAGCAGCTTAAAGACGGGGGATGGGGGGGCGAGAAGTCAGCCCCAGCATTTT

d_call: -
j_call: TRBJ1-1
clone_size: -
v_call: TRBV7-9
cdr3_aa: CASSIRGGSMNTEAFF
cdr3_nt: TGTGCCAGCAGCATTAGGGGAGGCAGCATGAACACTGAAGCTTTCTTT

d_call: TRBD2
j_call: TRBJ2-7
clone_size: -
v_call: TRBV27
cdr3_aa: CASSLGGVSYEQYF
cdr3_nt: TGTGCCAGCAGTTTGGGAGGGGTCTCCTACGAGCAGTACTTC

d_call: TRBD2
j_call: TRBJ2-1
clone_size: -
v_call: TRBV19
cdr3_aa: CASSGLRGGLMNGDEQFF
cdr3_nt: TGTGCCAGTAGTGGTTTACGGGGGGGCCTTATGAACGGCGATGAGCAGTTCTTC

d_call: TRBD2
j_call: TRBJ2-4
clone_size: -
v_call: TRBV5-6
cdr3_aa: CASSSVTSGGAISPNIQYF
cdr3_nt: TGTGCCAGCAGCTCTGTGACTAGCGGGGGGGCCATTTCTCCAAACATTCAGTACTTC

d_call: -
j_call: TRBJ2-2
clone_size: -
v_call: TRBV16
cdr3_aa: CASSQITANTGELFF
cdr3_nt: TGTGCCAGCAGCCAAATAACGGCGAACACCGGGGAGCTGTTTTTT

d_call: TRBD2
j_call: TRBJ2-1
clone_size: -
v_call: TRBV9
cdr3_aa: CASSVRGLAGYEQFF
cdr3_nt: TGTGCCAGCAGCGTAAGGGGACTAGCGGGATATGAGCAGTTCTTC